One sample yielded the 9 T cell receptor beta chains listed below, sequenced in a study of cytomegalovirus exposure and HLA in healthy donors. Primers: 60 Vbeta forward and 13 Jbeta reverse. Using immunoSEQ multiplex PCR, the repertoire was profiled, and TCRdb retains in-frame clones only, with some absent. The data hold fewer than 110,000 clones, with about 80% observed a single time. Source material: PBMCs. All receptors come from a man in his forties in good health and CMV-seronegative.

V is TRBV7-3 and J is TRBJ1-1; no clear D gene. Deletions cut 2 bases from V and 6 bases from J, with 10 bases between. This CDR3 is 13 amino acids long. CDR1 and CDR2 from the germline V gene are SGHTA and FQGTGA. The CDR3 coding sequence is TGTGCCAGCAGCTTAGTACGGGAGTCTGAAGCTTTCTTT. It translates to CASSLVRESEAFF. Supplemented by reference TRBV7-3 and TRBJ1-1, the full variable domain reads GAGVSQTPSNKVTEKGKYVELRCDPISGHTALYWYRQSLGQGPEFLIYFQGTGAADDSGLPNDRFFAVRPEGSVSTLKIQRTERGDSAVYLCASSLVRESEAFFGQGTRLTVV.

The chain carries TRBV7-2 and TRBJ1-1; tentative D call: TRBD1 (6 bases). The V gene lost 5 bases and the J gene lost 0 bases, with 10 bases spanning the gap. CDR1 and CDR2 (germline): SGHTA, FQGNSA. The CDR3 loop spans 14 amino acids. CDR3 coding DNA: TGTGCCAGCAGCGAATCAGGGGTGAACACTGAAGCTTTCTTT. It encodes CASSESGVNTEAFF.

This chain connects TRBV28 to TRBJ2-7; D gene uncertain. The V end lost 8 bases, the J end lost 2 bases, and 16 bases lay between the germline ends. The CDR3 covers 14 residues. CDR1 is MDHEN, CDR2 SYDVKM, per germline. CDR3 loop: CASSNGASAYEQYV. The CDR3, as DNA: TGTGCCAGCTCGAACGGAGCCTCCGCCTACGAGCAGTACGTC.

This clone turned up a few times. CDR3 loop: CASSPRAGGSDEQYV. CDR3 DNA sequence: TGTGCCAGCTCACCACGGGCAGGGGGCTCCGACGAGCAGTACGTC. The V gene is TRBV18, the J gene TRBJ2-7; 8 bases are a match to TRBD1. CDR3 length: 15 residues. Germline CDR1 KGHSH, CDR2 LQKENI.

The chain joins TRBV6-5 to TRBJ1-1; the match to TRBD1 covers 10 bases. The CDR3 extends over 15 amino acids. After removal of 4 bases from V and 1 base from J, the junction contained 3 bases not matched to a gene. Germline V CDR1 and CDR2: MNHEY, SVGAGI. Here the CDR3 reads CASSSRTGGNTEAFF. CDR3 bases: TGTGCCAGCAGTTCCCGGACAGGGGGGAACACTGAAGCTTTCTTT.

The CDR3 coding sequence is TGTGCCAGCAGACTAAGACAGGGGGCCGGGCAGCCCCAGCATTTT. Its translation is CASRLRQGAGQPQHF. The rearrangement uses TRBV28 and TRBJ1-5; 10 bases line up with TRBD1. The length of the CDR3 is 15 residues. V gave up 6 bases and J gave up 7 bases; unmatched junction bases: 9. Germline V gene lookup returns CDR1 MDHEN and CDR2 SYDVKM.

J is TRBJ2-7 and V is TRBV11-1, with TRBD2 matching 8 bases. J was trimmed by 3 bases and V by 5 bases; bases with no gene match: 12. Germline CDR1 and CDR2: SGHAT and FQDESV (reference sequence). This CDR3 has 16 amino acids. The CDR3 DNA reads as TGTGCCAGCAGCGTCAGCGGGGGACGGGGAAACTACGAGCAGTACTTC. Its translation: CASSVSGGRGNYEQYF.

The V call is TRBV5-6, the J call TRBJ2-1; 15 bases align to TRBD2. The J segment lost 7 bases and the V segment lost 4 bases, leaving 12 bases of the junction unmatched. The CDR3 is 18 residues long. Germline V gene lookup returns CDR1 SGHDT and CDR2 YYEEEE. The CDR3 DNA is TGTGCCAGCAGCCCCCCCTCGGGACTAGCGGGGGGTGCTAATGAGCAGTTCTTC. This sequence encodes CASSPPSGLAGGANEQFF.

This chain links TRBV20-1 with TRBJ1-5; D gene ambiguous. Germline values: CDR1 DFQATT, CDR2 SNEGSKA (reference sequence). The V end lost 0 bases, the J end lost 14 bases, and 11 bases lay between the germline ends. This CDR3 comprises 11 residues. CDR3 DNA: TGCAGTGCTAGAGAGGCGGCCATAGAGCATTTT. This translates into CSAREAAIEHF.